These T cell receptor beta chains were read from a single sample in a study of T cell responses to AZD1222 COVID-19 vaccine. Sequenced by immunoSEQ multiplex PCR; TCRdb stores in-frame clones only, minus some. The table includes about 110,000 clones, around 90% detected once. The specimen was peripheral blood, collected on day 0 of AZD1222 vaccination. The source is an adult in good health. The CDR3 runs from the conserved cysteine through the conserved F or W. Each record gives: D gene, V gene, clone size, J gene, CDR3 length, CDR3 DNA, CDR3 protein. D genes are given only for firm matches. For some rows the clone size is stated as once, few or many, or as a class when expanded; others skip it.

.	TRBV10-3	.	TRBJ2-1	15	TGTGCCATCAGTGAGTCTGGCGGAAATTACAATGAGCAGTTCTTC	CAISESGGNYNEQFF
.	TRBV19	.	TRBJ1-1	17	TGTGCCAGTAGTATCGGTCTTCAGTGGGGTCAGAACACTGAAGCTTTCTTT	CASSIGLQWGQNTEAFF
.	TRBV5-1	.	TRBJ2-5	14	TGCGCCAGCAACCCGGCGCAGGGCGGAGAGACCCAGTACTTC	CASNPAQGGETQYF
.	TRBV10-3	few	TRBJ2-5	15	TGTGCCATCAGTGTTAGGCCGGCCCCCCAAGAGACCCAGTACTTC	CAISVRPAPQETQYF
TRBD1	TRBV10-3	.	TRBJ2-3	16	TGTGCCATCAGTGAGTCTTGGGACAGGAGCACAGATACGCAGTATTTT	CAISESWDRSTDTQYF
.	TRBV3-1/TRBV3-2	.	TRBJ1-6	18	TGTGCCAGAGCAAGAGGAGTCCCATTTCATCATCATAATTCACCCCTCCACTTT	CARARGVPFHHHNSPLHF
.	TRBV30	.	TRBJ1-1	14	TGTGCCTGGAGTCGTGGCCGGATGAACACTGAAGCTTTCTTT	CAWSRGRMNTEAFF
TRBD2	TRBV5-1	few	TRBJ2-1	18	TGCGCCAGCAGCTGGACTAGCGGGAGGGCCCTCGGGGACAATGAGCAGTTCTTC	CASSWTSGRALGDNEQFF
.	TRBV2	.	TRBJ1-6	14	TGTGCCAGCAGTGAACAGGGGTATAATTCACCCCTCCACTTT	CASSEQGYNSPLHF
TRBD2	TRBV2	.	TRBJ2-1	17	TGTGCCGGGTCCGGCCACACGACTAGCCGCAACTACAATGAGCAGTTCTTC	CAGSGHTTSRNYNEQFF
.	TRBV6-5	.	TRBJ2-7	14	TGTGCCAGCAGGGGAAGTGGCAGGGTCTACGAGCAGTACTTC	CASRGSGRVYEQYF
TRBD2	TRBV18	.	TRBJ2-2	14	TGTGCCAGCTCACCGGGACTAGCCCCCGGGGAGCTGTTTTTT	CASSPGLAPGELFF
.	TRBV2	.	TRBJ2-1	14	TGTGCCAGCAGCCACGACAGGTCCTACAATGAGCAGTTCTTC	CASSHDRSYNEQFF
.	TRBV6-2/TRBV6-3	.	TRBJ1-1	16	TGTGCCAGCAGTTATCACGAGGCGAACAGGAACACTGAAGCTTTCTTT	CASSYHEANRNTEAFF
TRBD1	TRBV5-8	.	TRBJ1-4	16	TGTGCCAGCAGCGTGACAGGGGGTGACTTGCGGGGGAAACTGTTTTTT	CASSVTGGDLRGKLFF
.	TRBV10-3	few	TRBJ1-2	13	TGTGCCATCAGTGAGCGACAGGAATATGGCTACACCTTC	CAISERQEYGYTF
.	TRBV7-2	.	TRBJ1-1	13	TGTGCCAGCAGCTATACGAGGGGCACTGAAGCTTTCTTT	CASSYTRGTEAFF
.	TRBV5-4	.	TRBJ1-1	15	TGTGCCAGCAGCTTGGGGATGACAGAGAACACTGAAGCTTTCTTT	CASSLGMTENTEAFF
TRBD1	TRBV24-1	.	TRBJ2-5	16	TGTGCCACCAGTGATTCGGGGACAGCTGCCTCGGGGACCCAGTACTTC	CATSDSGTAASGTQYF
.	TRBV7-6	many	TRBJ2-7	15	TGTGCCAGCAGCCCCAGGGCAAGGAGCTCCTACGAGCAGTACTTC	CASSPRARSSYEQYF
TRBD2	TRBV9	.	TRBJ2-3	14	TGTGCCAGCAGTGTAGCGGGTGCCACAGATACGCAGTATTTT	CASSVAGATDTQYF
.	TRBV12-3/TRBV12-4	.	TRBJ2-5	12	TGTGCCAGCAAAGGGACGCAAGAGACCCAGTACTTC	CASKGTQETQYF
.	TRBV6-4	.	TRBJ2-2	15	TGTGCCAGCAGCAAGGGACAAAGGGGAACCGGGGAGCTGTTTTTT	CASSKGQRGTGELFF
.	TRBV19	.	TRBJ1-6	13	TGTGCCACCGGCCGCGGGACGGAATCACCCCTCCACTTT	CATGRGTESPLHF
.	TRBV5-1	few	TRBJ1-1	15	TGCGCCAGCAGCTTGGAGTCCAGCTCGAACACTGAAGCTTTCTTT	CASSLESSSNTEAFF
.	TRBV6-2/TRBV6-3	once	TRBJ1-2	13	TGTGCCAGCAGCCCGGACAGAAACTATGGCTACACCTTC	CASSPDRNYGYTF
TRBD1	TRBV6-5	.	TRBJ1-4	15	TGTGCCAGCAGTACTGACAGGGTCGCTAATGAAAAACTGTTTTTT	CASSTDRVANEKLFF
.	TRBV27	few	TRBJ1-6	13	TGTGCCAGCAGTTTACGGGACTATTCACCCCTCCACTTT	CASSLRDYSPLHF
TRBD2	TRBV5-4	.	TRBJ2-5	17	TGTGCCAGCAGCTTGGCCGTCCGCGGGGGGGCCGGTGAGACCCAGTACTTC	CASSLAVRGGAGETQYF
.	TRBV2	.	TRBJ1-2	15	TGTGCCAGCAACGGGTTAAAGGGACAAAACTATGGCTACACCTTC	CASNGLKGQNYGYTF
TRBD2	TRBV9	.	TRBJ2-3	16	TGTGCCAGCAGCGTAGAGGGAGCGGGAGGGGGAGATACGCAGTATTTT	CASSVEGAGGGDTQYF
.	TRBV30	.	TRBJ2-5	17	TGTGCCTGGAGTGAAACCCAGGCCCTTATCAATGAAGAGACCCAGTACTTC	CAWSETQALINEETQYF
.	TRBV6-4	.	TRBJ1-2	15	TGTGCCAGCGAAAGTGGACAGCCCTCTAACTATGGCTACACCTTC	CASESGQPSNYGYTF
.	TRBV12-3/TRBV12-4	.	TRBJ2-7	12	TGTGCCAGCAGTTTAACGGGTGGCGAGCAGTACTTC	CASSLTGGEQYF
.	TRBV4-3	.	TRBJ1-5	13	TGCGCCAGCAGCCAAGATGTTCTTCAGCCCCAGCATTTT	CASSQDVLQPQHF
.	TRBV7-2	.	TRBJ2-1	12	TGTGCCAGCAGCTCTGGGATTGATGAGCAGTTCTTC	CASSSGIDEQFF
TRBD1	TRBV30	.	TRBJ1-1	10	TGTGCCTGGGAACAGGGGCGAGCTTTCTTT	CAWEQGRAFF
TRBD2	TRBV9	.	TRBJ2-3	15	TGTGCCAGCAGGCGCGGGGGGGCGAAGACAGATACGCAGTATTTT	CASRRGGAKTDTQYF
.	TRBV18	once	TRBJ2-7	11	TGTGCCAGCTCAGGGGACTACGAGCAGTACTTC	CASSGDYEQYF
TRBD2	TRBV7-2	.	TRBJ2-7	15	TGTGCCAGCAGCTTATCGCTAGCGGGAGTTCCCGAGCAGTACTTC	CASSLSLAGVPEQYF
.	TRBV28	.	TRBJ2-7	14	TGTGCCAGCAGTTTACTTGGGGAGGATTACGAGCAGTACTTC	CASSLLGEDYEQYF
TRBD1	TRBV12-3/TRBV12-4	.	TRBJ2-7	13	TGTGCCAGCAGCTACCGGGACAGTTACGAGCAGTACTTC	CASSYRDSYEQYF
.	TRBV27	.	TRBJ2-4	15	TGTGCCAGCAGTTCGTGGAAGCTAGCCAAAAACATTCAGTACTTC	CASSSWKLAKNIQYF
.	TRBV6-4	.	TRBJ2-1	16	TGTGCCAGCAGTGACGTACACCGGGGTGGTTACAATGAGCAGTTCTTC	CASSDVHRGGYNEQFF
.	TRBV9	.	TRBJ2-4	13	TGTGCCAGCAGCGAGGGAGCCAAAAACATTCAGTACTTC	CASSEGAKNIQYF
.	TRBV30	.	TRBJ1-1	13	TGTGCCTGGAGGCTTAAGGGAGGCACTGAAGCTTTCTTT	CAWRLKGGTEAFF
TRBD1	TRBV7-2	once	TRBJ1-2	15	TGTGCCAGCAGCTTAGTTGGACAGGGGTTATATGGCTACACCTTC	CASSLVGQGLYGYTF
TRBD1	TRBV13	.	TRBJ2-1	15	TGTGCCAGCAGCTTCCGGCAGGGGGCGAAAAATGAGCAGTTCTTC	CASSFRQGAKNEQFF
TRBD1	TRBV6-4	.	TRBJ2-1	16	TGTGCCAGCAGTGACTCGACGGACAGGGTCACCAATGAGCAGTTCTTC	CASSDSTDRVTNEQFF
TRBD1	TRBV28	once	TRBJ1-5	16	TGTGCCAGCAGACCGAACAGGGGAATCGACAATCAGCCCCAGCATTTT	CASRPNRGIDNQPQHF
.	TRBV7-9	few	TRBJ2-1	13	TGTGCCAGCAGCTTAGCTATTGGGGATGAGCAGTTCTTC	CASSLAIGDEQFF